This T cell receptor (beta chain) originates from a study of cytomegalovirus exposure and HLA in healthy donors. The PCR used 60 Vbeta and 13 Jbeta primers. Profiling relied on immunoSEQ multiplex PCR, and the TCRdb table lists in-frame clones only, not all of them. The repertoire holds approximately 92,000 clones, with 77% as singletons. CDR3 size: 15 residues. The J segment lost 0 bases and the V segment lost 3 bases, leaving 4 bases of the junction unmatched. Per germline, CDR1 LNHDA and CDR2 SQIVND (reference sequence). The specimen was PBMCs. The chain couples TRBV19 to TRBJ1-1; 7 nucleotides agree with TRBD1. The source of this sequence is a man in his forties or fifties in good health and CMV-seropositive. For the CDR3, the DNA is TGTGCCAGTAGTATGACAGGGCATATGAACACTGAAGCTTTCTTT. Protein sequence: CASSMTGHMNTEAFF.